In its sample, the clone carrying this TCR beta chain was seen many times. What it binds is not known. The data belong to a study of Graves' ophthalmopathy and Graves' hyperthyroidism. Study conclusions and caveats: The model predicted ophthalmopathy progression with 70.59% sensitivity and around 74% specificity.

RNA transcripts were the source from which TCR beta CDR3 regions were amplified. Second-round multiplex PCR came after first-round RT-PCR with HTBI primers. TCRdb fed the multiplex PCR reads into MiXCR, producing one record per CDR3 protein. The table has 300,000 to 450,000 distinct CDR3 sequences, about 18% seen once. Germline CDR1 is SGHVS and CDR2 is FQNEAQ. The CDR3 totals 15 residues. V gave up 1 base and J gave up 2 bases; unmatched junction bases: 4. Hyperthyroidism was considered stable when no ophthalmopathy appeared within 18 months of follow-up. The evidence that diagnosis relied on was clinical symptoms, serum thyroxine, TRAb, thyroid ultrasound and orbital computed tomography.

Sequencing input: peripheral blood. The TCR originated in an adult woman with stable Graves' hyperthyroidism. This chain links TRBV7-8 with TRBJ2-7; TRBD1 agrees at 8 bases. The CDR3 DNA reads as TGTGCCAGCAGCTTAGATCAGGGGGCCACCTACGAGCAGTACTTC. This codes for CASSLDQGATYEQYF.